This T cell receptor (beta chain) was sequenced for a study of T cell responses to AZD1222 COVID-19 vaccine (dated by TCRdb to the early 2020s). About the investigation overall: TCR sequencing covered approximately 230 trial participants: 200 to 210 given two doses of AZD1222 and around 26 given two doses of MenACWY control vaccine. Enrollment into the trials was organized by age into subgroups of 18-55, 56-69 and 70-plus years, and those subgroups contained approximately 150, 30 and 60 TCR-sequenced participants, respectively. The paper's findings and limits, for the study overall: Conclusions about previously exposed vaccinees are limited, since just a handful of AZD1222 recipients were seropositive for SARS-CoV-2 at baseline. Nearly half of unique spike-specific TCRs reportedly recognized epitopes outside regions mutated in the B.1.351 and B.1.1.7 variants. No day 14 peak-response samples were available, so repertoires were characterized only after the peak T cell response. Participants were mostly white British and included more females than males, and it was suggested by the authors that clonal diversity may have been underestimated. After two AZD1222 doses, both the breadth and the depth of spike-specific TCRs were significantly higher than at day 0 and than in MenACWY recipients. The 56-69-year group was small, and its depth increase did not reach significance, likely because of low power. The vaccine-associated CD4 TCRs covered the entire spike protein, and the dominant responses fell in regions 160-218 and 743-854.

Trimming costs V 4 bases and J 4 bases, and their ends lie 11 bases apart. From the germline V gene (reference sequence), CDR1 is SGHKS and CDR2 is YYEKEE. The CDR3 goes from the cysteine to the phenylalanine over 13 residues. Of the read, only the CDR3 DNA is kept; its 39 bases are in frame from base 1. This clone was seen more than once but under ten times. Its cognate antigen has yet to be identified. No base quality values were provided; no much bigger clone lies one nucleotide off. The sample's time point, from its label and the paper: about 28 days (+/-7) after the second vaccine dose. AZD1222 recipients with second doses at about 4 weeks or about 12 weeks were pooled, because spike-specific TCR depth and breadth did not differ between schedules. Vaccinee samples were obtained from the UK trials COV001 and COV002, which included a single-blind randomized controlled phase 2/3 trial of AZD1222 (ChAdOx1 nCoV-19) in healthy adults. For TCRbeta chain sequencing, PBMC samples from trial participants were taken at day 0 and at day 28 after the second dose.

The CDR3 regions of human TCRbeta chains were analyzed by immunosequencing. The original methods were these. TCRs in the repertoires were compared against a reference library of SARS-CoV-2-specific TCRs that had been generated with the MIRA antigen-specificity platform. Breadth was defined as the fraction of unique TCRs that were SARS-CoV-2-associated. Depth was defined as the fraction of total T cells that were SARS-CoV-2-associated. Using the MIRA data, every spike-specific TCR was mapped to the spike region that the TCR reacted to and assigned to either a CD4 or a CD8 class. Log10-transformed breadth and depth values were compared by one-way ANOVA with Sidak's multiple comparisons tests. In TCRdb, the immuneACCESS table is reduced to in-frame sequences with V and J assigned. These tables do not hold every clone; where another copy was compared, an unresolved V gene accounts for under half, and the others remain unexplained. The DNA gave D and trimming, while V, J and clone size come from that table. This sample comprises some 150,000 clones, around nine tenths of them detected only once. The ten top clones hold roughly 1.7% of the sample.

The sequencing used peripheral blood, collected 28 days after the second AZD1222 dose. In this chain, TRBV5-5 is recombined with TRBJ1-1; the D gene cannot be named for sure. The receptor was isolated from an adult who received the AZD1222 COVID-19 vaccine. The DNA sequence follows: TGTGCCAGCAGCGGAGGGTGGGGCACTGAAGCTTTCTTT. Translated, it reads CASSGGWGTEAFF.